This T cell receptor beta chain was identified in a study of CD8 T cells in ankylosing spondylitis. Broader study findings: From matched ankylosing spondylitis synovial fluid, disease-linked clones were reportedly recovered at significantly enriched levels. Disease-linked clones bore a CD8+ phenotype and were relatively rare in peripheral blood. In synovial fluid and blood from reactive arthritis, some motif variants were previously reported. Ankylosing spondylitis blood appeared to be characterized by a TCR beta motif of fewer than ten highly homologous variants.

This clonotype was recorded a few times. As yet, its antigen is unknown. Generation of TCR beta libraries employed quantitative 5'-RACE incorporating molecular barcodes. Each CDR3 protein is one row after TCRdb ran MiXCR on the 5' RACE reads. The sample carries about 390,000 distinct CDR3 sequences, around 24% recorded once. CDR3 length: 13 residues. Trimming took off 5 bases at V and 4 bases at J, with 9 bases between the two ends. CDR1 and CDR2 (germline): SGHTA, FQGTGA. The clonotype originates from a male donor with ankylosing spondylitis. The sample consisted of blood, either unsorted or a sorted T cell fraction (not recorded which). V is TRBV7-3 and J is TRBJ2-1; D might be TRBD1 (5 bases). CDR3 in amino acids: CASSIGHYNEQFF. The CDR3 bases are TGTGCCAGCAGCATAGGACATTACAATGAGCAGTTCTTC.